This T cell receptor (beta chain) was obtained from a study of T-cell memory formation after mild COVID-19. Study summary: Each donor largely had its own TCR clusters.

This clonotype was counted a few times. The antigen remains unidentified. The CDR3 sequence is 14 residues long. Germline CDR1 is SGHVS and CDR2 is FNYEAQ. V was trimmed by 1 base and J by 7 bases, leaving 11 bases between them. Each CDR3 protein is one row after TCRdb ran MiXCR on the 5' RACE reads. The table has around 83,000 distinct CDR3 sequences, around 25% seen once. Study outcomes and limitations: Contracting CD4+ clones sat mainly in CM and EM; CD8+ in EMRA.

The sequencing sample was made of PBMCs or a T cell subset sorted from them (not recorded which). This receptor was identified in a man aged 18 to 30 who had mild COVID-19 (a few samples of this study predate the infection). Cell type and time point are not known. The chain recombines TRBV7-6 with TRBJ2-1; tentatively, D is TRBD1 or TRBD2 (5 bases each). The CDR3 DNA is TGTGCCAGCAGCTTAGGGGACGGGGAGAATGAGCAGTTCTTC. It translates to CASSLGDGENEQFF.